This entry concerns a single TCR beta chain. The antigen remains unidentified. Library preparation for TCR beta used quantitative 5'-RACE with molecular barcodes. TCRdb reanalysed the 5' RACE reads using MiXCR and keeps one entry per CDR3 protein. Altogether roughly 220,000 distinct CDR3 sequences are present, approximately 20% being singletons, with the ten largest covering about 42%. The sample comes from a study of CD8 T cells in ankylosing spondylitis. Overall study results and limits: Matched synovial fluid from ankylosing spondylitis patients was reported to be enriched for disease-linked clones. Apparently characteristic of ankylosing spondylitis blood was a TCR beta motif (roughly eight highly homologous variants).

The sequence was obtained from a male donor with ankylosing spondylitis. Sequencing used blood, either unsorted or a sorted T cell fraction (not recorded which).

CDR3: CSVEGGARLYYNEQFF. The CDR3 DNA sequence: TGCAGCGTTGAAGGTGGGGCTAGACTCTATTACAATGAGCAGTTCTTC. The genes are TRBV29-1 and TRBJ2-1; perhaps TRBD1 as D (5 bases). Trimming stripped 1 base from V and 4 bases from J, with 17 bases between. Per the germline V gene, CDR1 is SQVTM and CDR2 is ANQGSEA. The CDR3 extends over 16 amino acids.